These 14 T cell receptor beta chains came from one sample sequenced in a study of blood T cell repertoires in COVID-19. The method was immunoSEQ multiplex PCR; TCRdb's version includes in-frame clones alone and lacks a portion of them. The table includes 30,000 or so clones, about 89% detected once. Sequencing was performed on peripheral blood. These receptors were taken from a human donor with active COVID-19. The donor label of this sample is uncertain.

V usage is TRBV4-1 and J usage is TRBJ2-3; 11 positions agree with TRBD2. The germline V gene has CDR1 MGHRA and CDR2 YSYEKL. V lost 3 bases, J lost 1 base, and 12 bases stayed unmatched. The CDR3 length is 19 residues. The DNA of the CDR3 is TGCGCCAGCAGCCACCAGGCTAGCGGGGGGTCCTGGGGCACAGATACGCAGTATTTT. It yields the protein CASSHQASGGSWGTDTQYF.

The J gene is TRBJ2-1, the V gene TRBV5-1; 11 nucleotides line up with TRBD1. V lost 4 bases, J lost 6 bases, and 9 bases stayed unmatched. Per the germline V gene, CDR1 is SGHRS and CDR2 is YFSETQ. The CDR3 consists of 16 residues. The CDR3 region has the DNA TGCGCCAGCAGCCCCCAGGGACAGGGGGGGTTCAATGAGCAGTTCTTC. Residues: CASSPQGQGGFNEQFF.

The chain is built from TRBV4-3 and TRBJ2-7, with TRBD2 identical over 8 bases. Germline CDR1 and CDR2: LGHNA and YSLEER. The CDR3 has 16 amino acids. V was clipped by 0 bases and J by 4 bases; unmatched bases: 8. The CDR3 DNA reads TGCGCCAGCAGCCAAGATCCCTCTAGCGGGCAATACGAGCAGTACTTC. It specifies CASSQDPSSGQYEQYF.

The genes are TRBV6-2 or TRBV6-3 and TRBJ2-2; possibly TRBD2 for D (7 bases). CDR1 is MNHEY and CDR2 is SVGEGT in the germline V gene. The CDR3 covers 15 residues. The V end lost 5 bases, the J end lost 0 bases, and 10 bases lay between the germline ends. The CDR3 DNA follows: TGTGCCAGCAGTAGCGGGACAACGAACACCGGGGAGCTGTTTTTT. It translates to CASSSGTTNTGELFF.

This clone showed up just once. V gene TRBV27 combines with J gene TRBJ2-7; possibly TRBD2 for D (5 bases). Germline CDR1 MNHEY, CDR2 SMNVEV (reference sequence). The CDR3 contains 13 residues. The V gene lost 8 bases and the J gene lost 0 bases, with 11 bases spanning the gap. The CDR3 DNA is TGTGCCAGCGGGGAGCGGACCTCCTACGAGCAGTACTTC. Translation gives CASGERTSYEQYF.

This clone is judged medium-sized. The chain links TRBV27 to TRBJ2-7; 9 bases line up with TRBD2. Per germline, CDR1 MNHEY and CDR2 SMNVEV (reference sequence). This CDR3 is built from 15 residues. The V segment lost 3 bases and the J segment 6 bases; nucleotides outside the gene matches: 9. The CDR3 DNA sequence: TGTGCCAGCAGTTTCCAAGGGACTAGCCAGGGCGAGCAGTACTTC. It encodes CASSFQGTSQGEQYF.

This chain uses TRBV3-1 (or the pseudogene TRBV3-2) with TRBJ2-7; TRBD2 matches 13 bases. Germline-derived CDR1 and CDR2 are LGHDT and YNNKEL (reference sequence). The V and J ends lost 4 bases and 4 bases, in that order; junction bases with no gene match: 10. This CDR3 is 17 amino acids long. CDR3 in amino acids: CASSPRTSGRAAYEQYF. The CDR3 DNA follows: TGTGCCAGCAGCCCCCGGACTAGCGGGAGAGCCGCGTACGAGCAGTACTTC.

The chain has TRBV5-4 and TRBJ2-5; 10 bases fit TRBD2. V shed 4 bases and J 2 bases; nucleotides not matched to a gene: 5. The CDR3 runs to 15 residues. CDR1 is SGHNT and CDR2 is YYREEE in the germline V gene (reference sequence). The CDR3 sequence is CASSPAGGRQETQYF. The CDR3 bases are TGTGCCAGCAGCCCAGCGGGGGGGCGTCAAGAGACCCAGTACTTC.

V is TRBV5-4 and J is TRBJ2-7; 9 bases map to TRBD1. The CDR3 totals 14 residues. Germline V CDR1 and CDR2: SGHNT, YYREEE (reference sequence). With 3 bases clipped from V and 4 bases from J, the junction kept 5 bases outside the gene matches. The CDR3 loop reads CASSSGQGFYEQYF. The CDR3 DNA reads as TGTGCCAGCAGCTCTGGACAGGGGTTTTACGAGCAGTACTTC.

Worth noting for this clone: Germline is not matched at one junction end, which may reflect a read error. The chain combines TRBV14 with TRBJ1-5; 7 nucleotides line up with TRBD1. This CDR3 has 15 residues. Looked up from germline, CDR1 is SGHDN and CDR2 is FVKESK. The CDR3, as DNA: TGTGCCAGCAGCCGATCGGGACAGCACAATCAGCGCCAGCATTTT. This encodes CASSRSGQHNQRQHF.

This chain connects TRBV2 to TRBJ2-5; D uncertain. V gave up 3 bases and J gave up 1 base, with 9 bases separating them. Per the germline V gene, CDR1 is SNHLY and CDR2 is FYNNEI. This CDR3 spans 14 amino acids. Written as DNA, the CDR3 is TGTGCCAGCAGTGATCTTAAGCCCCAAGAGACCCAGTACTTC. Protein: CASSDLKPQETQYF.

The CDR3 DNA reads as TGCGCCAGCAGCTCGGCAAACAGGGCTTCGCAGTTCTTC. This gives the protein CASSSANRASQFF. The chain recombines TRBV5-1 with TRBJ2-1; D is perhaps TRBD1 (6 bases). Trimming left V 3 bases short and J 12 bases short, with 16 bases between. The CDR3 has 13 residues. Germline V lookup: CDR1 SGHRS, CDR2 YFSETQ.

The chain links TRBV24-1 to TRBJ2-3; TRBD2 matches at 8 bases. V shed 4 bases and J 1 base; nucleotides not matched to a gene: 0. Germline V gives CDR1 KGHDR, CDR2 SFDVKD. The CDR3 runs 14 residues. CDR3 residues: CATSEAGGTDTQYF. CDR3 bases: TGTGCCACCAGTGAAGCGGGGGGCACAGATACGCAGTATTTT.

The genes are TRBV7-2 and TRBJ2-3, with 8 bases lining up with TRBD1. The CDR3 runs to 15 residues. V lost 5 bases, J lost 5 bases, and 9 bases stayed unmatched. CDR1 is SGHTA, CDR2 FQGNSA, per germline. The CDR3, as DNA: TGTGCCAGCAGCAGACTGCAGGGGGCTCGAGATACGCAGTATTTT. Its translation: CASSRLQGARDTQYF.